Included here is one T cell receptor beta chain sequence, with context. Its cognate antigen is unknown. The data were obtained in a study of shared clonotypes between healthy human individuals. In the original analysis: Without quality scores, immunoSEQ junctional reads could not be filtered like full-length reads. Assay: immunoSEQ multiplex PCR; the TCRdb copy retains only in-frame clones and omits some. The V and J calls and the clone size are those of that table, but D and trimming were determined from the DNA. The top ten hold 0.36% of the sample, which has roughly 1.4 million clones, 98% to 99% seen once. Regarding the study as a whole: Non-shared clonotypes had lower generation probabilities than clonotypes shared by all four sorted-subset donors. An effect of sequencing depth on clonotype sharing among donors was expected.

V was clipped by 1 base and J by 2 bases, with 15 bases between them. The CDR3 spans 16 residues. Looked up from germline, CDR1 is WNHNN and CDR2 is SYGVQD (reference sequence). V is TRBV10-1 and J is TRBJ2-7, with D unclear. The TCR was taken from a man aged 25 to 45 in good health. Sequencing used naive CD4+ T cells sorted from blood. Subset described: CD45RA+ positively selected. The CDR3 nucleotides are TGCGCCAGCAGTGAGTTGCGGAAGGATGGTGCCTACGAGCAGTACTTC. Translating gives CASSELRKDGAYEQYF.